This T cell receptor (beta chain) originates from a study of cytotoxic CD8 clonotypes in ibrutinib-treated CLL. Across the whole study: Following a median about eleven months of treatment, with a range of 6 to 36, response samples were taken. General study points: Public clonotypes proved infrequent, and on treatment they shrank or remained steady.

As regards this clone: Its antigen is currently unknown.

Profiling relied on immunoSEQ multiplex PCR, and the TCRdb table lists in-frame clones only, not all of them. The top ten clones hold under 6.5% of a sample with about 84,000 clones, approximately 86% of them seen once. The CDR3 has 17 amino acids. Germline CDR1 SGHRS, CDR2 YFSETQ. The V segment lost 0 bases and the J segment 5 bases; nucleotides outside the gene matches: 8. The source of this sequence is a human donor with chronic lymphocytic leukemia. The rearrangement joins TRBV5-1 to TRBJ2-1; 10 bases are shared with TRBD2. The source material was PBMCs, sampled before ibrutinib treatment. The CDR3 is CASSLGHYGLADNEQFF. CDR3 DNA sequence: TGCGCCAGCAGCTTGGGCCATTATGGACTAGCGGACAATGAGCAGTTCTTC.